Following are 2 T cell receptor beta chains from one sample sequenced in a study of shared clonotypes between healthy human individuals. Libraries were prepared by immunoSEQ multiplex PCR; TCRdb keeps only in-frame clonotypes and omits some of them. Among around 990,000 clones, about 72% were seen once, and the ten largest hold about 0.89%. Sequencing was done on a sample of memory CD4+ T cells from PBMCs. Subset reported: CD45RA-negative fraction. The source is a man younger than 35 in good health. Some clones in this sample may be carry-over from other donors' samples.

This clone has more than one count but fewer than ten. This chain uses TRBV7-7 with TRBJ1-3, with 11 bases fitting TRBD1. The CDR3 sequence is 15 residues long. Trimming removed 1 base from V and 7 bases from J; junction bases left unmatched: 3. Germline V gene sequence: CDR1 SSHAT, CDR2 FNYEAQ (reference sequence). CDR3 in amino acids: CASSLDRDRGNTIYF. CDR3 sequence (DNA): TGTGCCAGCAGCTTAGACCGGGACAGGGGGAACACCATATATTTT.

The genes are TRBV5-1 and TRBJ2-3; possibly TRBD2 for D (6 bases). This CDR3 is 15 amino acids long. From germline, CDR1 is SGHRS and CDR2 YFSETQ. The germline V and J ends were trimmed by 0 bases and 1 base, with 9 bases remaining between them. For the CDR3, the DNA is TGCGCCAGCAGCTTGGGGCGGGACGGCACAGATACGCAGTATTTT. Translating gives CASSLGRDGTDTQYF.